This entry lists 3 T cell receptor beta chains sequenced from one sample in a study of T-cell reconstitution after alpha-beta-depleted transplantation in children. Library preparation (for TCRbeta) was performed with unique molecular identifiers. TCRdb called the PCR reads again in MiXCR, with one record for every CDR3 protein. The repertoire has about 980,000 distinct CDR3 sequences, about 29% of them found once; the top ten carry 28%. This sample comprised PBMCs, mostly from graft donor cells, obtained 360 days after TCRalphabeta/CD19-depleted stem cell transplant. Source of these receptors: a boy younger than two who had a stem cell transplant for SCID, so the T cells may come from the graft donor.

This clonotype has a handful of counts. The chain couples TRBV9 to TRBJ2-1, with D possibly being TRBD1 (6 bases). Trimming removed 4 bases from V and 6 bases from J, with 14 bases in between. Germline V CDR1 and CDR2: SGDLS, YYNGEE. The CDR3 is 14 residues long. CDR3 bases: TGTGCCAGCAGCCCCGAGCCAGGGGTCAATGAGCAGTTCTTC. This gives the protein CASSPEPGVNEQFF.

The V and J genes are TRBV7-9 and TRBJ1-2; possible D gene TRBD1, 5 bases. Germline lookup yields CDR1 SEHNR and CDR2 FQNEAQ (reference sequence). The CDR3 loop spans 15 amino acids. V dropped 3 bases and J dropped 1 base, with 12 bases sitting between them. CDR3 sequence reads: CASSFRDVINYGYTF. In DNA form, the CDR3 reads TGTGCCAGCAGCTTCCGGGACGTGATTAACTATGGCTACACCTTC.

The rearrangement joins TRBV27 to TRBJ2-3, with a tentative D call TRBD2 (5 bases). V lost 6 bases to trimming and J lost 6 bases, with 25 bases between them. This CDR3 has 17 residues. CDR1 MNHEY and CDR2 SMNVEV come from the germline V gene (reference sequence). CDR3 region: CASRSGNRPTRSDTQYF. The DNA of the CDR3 is TGTGCCAGCAGATCCGGGAATCGCCCCACCCGTAGCGATACGCAGTATTTT.